Listed below are T cell receptor beta chains from one sample, sequenced in a study of blood T cell repertoires in COVID-19. The protocol was immunoSEQ multiplex PCR, while the TCRdb copy is restricted to in-frame clones and leaves out a portion. In the table there are over 350,000 clones, about nine tenths of which are singletons. The specimen sequenced was peripheral blood. The receptors here all came from a woman aged 25 to 39 with active or convalescent COVID-19. Each CDR3 is given with its conserved first and last residue. Each record gives: D gene, clone size, V gene, J gene, CDR3 protein, CDR3 DNA. The D gene is left open where the match is weak. Some rows have no size entry. The others give once, few or many, or a class for an expanded clone.

>.|.|TRBV15|TRBJ2-3
CATSRDRVEDTQYF
TGTGCCACCAGCAGGGATCGGGTGGAAGATACGCAGTATTTT
>TRBD2|.|TRBV6-2/TRBV6-3|TRBJ2-1
CASSPTSAGYDEQFF
TGTGCCAGCAGTCCGACTAGCGCCGGGTACGATGAGCAGTTCTTC
>TRBD1|few|TRBV6-5|TRBJ1-2
CASGTVVLTF
TGTGCCAGCGGGACAGTGGTACTCACCTTC
>TRBD1|.|TRBV5-1|TRBJ2-3
CASSRGQGRGTDTQYF
TGCGCCAGCAGCCGGGGACAGGGCAGGGGCACAGATACGCAGTATTTT
>TRBD1|.|TRBV10-3|TRBJ1-3
CAISRDRGMKDTIYF
TGTGCCATCAGCCGGGACAGGGGAATGAAGGACACCATATATTTT
>.|.|TRBV9|TRBJ1-3
CASSVVSSGNTIYF
TGTGCCAGCAGCGTAGTTTCGTCTGGAAACACCATATATTTT
>TRBD2|.|TRBV19|TRBJ2-3
CASSIRIAGGPDTQYF
TGTGCCAGTAGTATTAGGATAGCGGGAGGGCCTGATACGCAGTATTTT
>TRBD2|few|TRBV29-1|TRBJ2-3
CSVGIAGGLVGTQYF
TGCAGCGTTGGCATAGCGGGGGGGCTGGTTGGTACGCAGTATTTT
>TRBD1|.|TRBV6-1|TRBJ2-4
CASSDAGGKNIQYF
TGTGCCAGCAGTGATGCAGGGGGCAAAAACATTCAGTACTTC
>.|once|TRBV6-2/TRBV6-3|TRBJ1-5
CASSWGPLQNQPQHF
TGTGCCAGCAGTTGGGGGCCCCTGCAAAATCAGCCCCAGCATTTT
>TRBD2|.|TRBV5-1|TRBJ2-3
CASSSGLAGDGTDTQYF
TGCGCCAGCAGCTCGGGACTAGCGGGAGATGGCACAGATACGCAGTATTTT
>.|.|TRBV3-1/TRBV3-2|TRBJ2-5
CASSQTARGHQETQYF
TGTGCCAGCAGCCAAACGGCGAGAGGACATCAAGAGACCCAGTACTTC
>TRBD2|few|TRBV3-1/TRBV3-2|TRBJ2-2
CASSSQLAWAGELFF
TGTGCCAGCAGCTCTCAACTAGCGTGGGCCGGGGAGCTGTTTTTT
>.|.|TRBV7-9|TRBJ2-2
CASSQRVGGELFF
TGTGCCAGCAGCCAGAGGGTCGGTGGGGAGCTGTTTTTT
>TRBD2|.|TRBV5-1|TRBJ2-3
CASSSTTQRGGGTQYF
TGCGCCAGCAGCTCCACCACCCAGCGGGGGGGAGGTACGCAGTATTTT
>TRBD2|.|TRBV6-5|TRBJ2-1
CASSYSTSGNNEQFF
TGTGCCAGCAGTTACTCGACTAGCGGGAACAATGAGCAGTTCTTC
>TRBD2|.|TRBV7-2|TRBJ2-7
CASSLQGAGGPYEQYF
TGTGCCAGCAGCCTTCAAGGCGCGGGAGGGCCGTACGAGCAGTACTTC
>TRBD2|.|TRBV27|TRBJ2-2
CASAAPSGTSTGELFF
TGTGCCAGCGCCGCCCCTAGCGGGACGAGCACCGGGGAGCTGTTTTTT
>TRBD1|once|TRBV19|TRBJ1-4
CASSTGQGMANEKLFF
TGTGCCAGTAGTACCGGACAGGGGATGGCTAATGAAAAACTGTTTTTT
>TRBD1|.|TRBV6-2/TRBV6-3|TRBJ2-7
CASSDGQGGSYEQYF
TGTGCCAGCAGTGACGGACAGGGGGGATCCTACGAGCAGTACTTC
>TRBD1|.|TRBV9|TRBJ1-3
CASSATLLGTGGNTIYF
TGTGCCAGCAGCGCTACCCTTCTCGGGACAGGGGGAAACACCATATATTTT
>.|.|TRBV7-9|TRBJ2-7
CASSTQGNEQYF
TGTGCCAGCAGTACGCAGGGGAACGAGCAGTACTTC
>TRBD2|.|TRBV10-2|TRBJ2-1
CASSPSSGAINEQFF
TGCGCCAGCAGTCCCTCTAGCGGGGCGATCAATGAGCAGTTCTTC
>.|.|TRBV2|TRBJ2-2
CASSGQSNTGELFF
TGTGCCAGCAGTGGTCAGTCGAACACCGGGGAGCTGTTTTTT
>TRBD2|.|TRBV3-1/TRBV3-2|TRBJ2-1
CASSQAAGGNNEQFF
TGTGCCAGCAGCCAAGCGGCGGGAGGTAACAATGAGCAGTTCTTC
>.|once|TRBV10-1|TRBJ2-5
CASSESARQGAGETQYF
TGCGCCAGCAGTGAGTCAGCGAGACAGGGCGCGGGGGAGACCCAGTACTTC
>.|.|TRBV21-1|TRBJ1-1
CASSDGTAEAFF
TGTGCCAGCAGTGACGGGACAGCTGAAGCTTTCTTT
>TRBD2|.|TRBV6-5|TRBJ2-1
CASSYVGGNPEQFF
TGTGCCAGCAGTTATGTGGGAGGGAACCCTGAGCAGTTCTTC
>TRBD1|.|TRBV6-5|TRBJ1-2
CASSYTDRPTNYGYTF
TGTGCCAGCAGTTACACGGACAGGCCTACTAACTATGGCTACACCTTC
>.|.|TRBV6-5|TRBJ1-1
CASSQGRLRNTEAFF
TGTGCCAGCAGCCAGGGCAGGTTGAGGAACACTGAAGCTTTCTTT
>TRBD1|.|TRBV25-1|TRBJ2-7
CASSEQGAEQYF
TGTGCCAGCAGTGAACAGGGGGCCGAGCAGTACTTC
>TRBD2|.|TRBV7-8|TRBJ2-5
CASASLAVQETQYF
TGTGCCAGCGCATCTCTAGCGGTCCAAGAGACCCAGTACTTC
>.|once|TRBV27|TRBJ2-7
CASSSNPTESYEQYF
TGTGCCAGCAGTTCGAACCCGACAGAATCCTACGAGCAGTACTTC
>TRBD1|.|TRBV7-2|TRBJ2-7
CASSLKAGGSYEQYF
TGTGCCAGCAGCTTAAAGGCAGGGGGTTCCTACGAGCAGTACTTC
>.|once|TRBV7-8|TRBJ1-1
CASRGNRSLNTEAFF
TGTGCCAGCAGAGGGAACAGGAGCCTTAACACTGAAGCTTTCTTT
>TRBD2|.|TRBV19|TRBJ2-4
CASSIQAGANKNIQYF
TGTGCCAGTAGTATTCAGGCGGGAGCGAACAAAAACATTCAGTACTTC
>.|.|TRBV5-1|TRBJ2-1
CASSPGTLLENEQFF
TGCGCCAGCAGCCCCGGGACTCTTCTTGAGAATGAGCAGTTCTTC
>TRBD2|once|TRBV2|TRBJ2-7
CASSVEAGPSNGQYF
TGTGCCAGCAGTGTTGAAGCGGGACCCTCCAATGGGCAGTACTTC
>TRBD2|once|TRBV14|TRBJ2-2
CASSQSPTQRGDLSGELFF
TGTGCCAGCAGCCAATCCCCCACACAGCGGGGGGACCTCAGTGGGGAGCTGTTTTTT
>TRBD1|.|TRBV19|TRBJ1-2
CASSIPRDRGLTGGGYTF
TGTGCCAGTAGTATCCCACGGGACAGGGGGCTTACAGGGGGCGGCTACACCTTC
>.|.|TRBV5-1|TRBJ1-4
CASSPGGPATNEKLFF
TGCGCCAGCAGCCCGGGGGGGCCTGCAACTAATGAAAAACTGTTTTTT
>.|.|TRBV7-9|TRBJ2-1
CASSSDSVDEQFF
TGTGCCAGCAGCTCCGACAGCGTGGATGAGCAGTTCTTC
>.|.|TRBV19|TRBJ1-1
CASRKREDPEAFF
TGTGCCAGTCGTAAAAGGGAGGACCCTGAAGCTTTCTTT
>.|.|TRBV30|TRBJ1-2
CAWTGIRYGYTF
TGTGCCTGGACAGGGATTCGATATGGCTACACCTTC
>TRBD1|few|TRBV18|TRBJ1-4
CASSPRQGVGEKLFF
TGTGCCAGCTCACCACGTCAGGGGGTAGGAGAAAAACTGTTTTTT
>.|.|TRBV5-1|TRBJ2-7
CASSVGDIRSYEQYF
TGCGCCAGCAGCGTAGGGGACATCCGCTCCTACGAGCAGTACTTC
>.|.|TRBV7-9|TRBJ1-5
CASSLGEDQPQHF
TGTGCCAGCAGCTTAGGTGAGGATCAGCCCCAGCATTTT
>.|.|TRBV7-2|TRBJ2-2
CASRSSTTPTGELFF
TGTGCCAGCAGATCATCAACTACCCCCACCGGGGAGCTGTTTTTT
>.|.|TRBV11-2|TRBJ2-1
CASSLLSGGNEQFF
TGTGCCAGCAGCTTATTGTCTGGGGGGAATGAGCAGTTCTTC
>TRBD1|.|TRBV5-1|TRBJ2-1
CASSPRQGYNEQFF
TGCGCCAGCAGCCCAAGACAGGGCTACAATGAGCAGTTCTTC